Below, 10 T cell receptor beta chains from the same sample are listed, as sequenced in a study of regulatory T cells in long-lasting Graves disease. Stated time point: newly diagnosed GD, antithyroid drugs for less than 3 months. Isolated PBMC RNA provided the starting material for the TCR library. TCR beta libraries were built with iRepertoire HTBI primers and Arm-PCR of CDR3 regions. TCRdb redid the calling of the multiplex PCR reads with MiXCR, one entry per CDR3 protein. Of around 330,000 distinct CDR3 sequences in the sample, about 18% are singletons; the top ten hold about 38%. The sequencing here drew on peripheral blood mononuclear cells (PBMCs), taken at new diagnosis, from a patient treated with antithyroid drugs. These receptors were obtained from a female donor with Graves disease.

This clonotype was observed many times. The V and J genes are TRBV7-9 and TRBJ1-5, with 9 bases matching TRBD1. The ends lost 5 bases at V and 6 bases at J; junction bases unmatched: 11. CDR1 and CDR2 from the germline V gene are SEHNR and FQNEAQ (reference sequence). The CDR3 totals 16 residues. CDR3 in amino acids: CASSVAGQGRGQPQHF. CDR3 bases: TGTGCCAGCAGCGTGGCGGGACAGGGAAGAGGTCAGCCCCAGCATTTT. Full variable domain (rest looked up from reference TRBV7-9 and TRBJ1-5): DTGVSQNPRHKITKRGQNVTFRCDPISEHNRLYWYRQTLGQGPEFLTYFQNEAQLEKSRLLSDRFSAERPKGSFSTLEIQRTEQGDSAMYLCASSVAGQGRGQPQHFGDGTRLSIL.

This clonotype was recorded many times. A read error may produce the germline difference seen at one junction end. This chain uses TRBV7-9 with TRBJ1-6; the D is unclear. Germline V gene sequence: CDR1 SEHNR, CDR2 FQNEAQ (reference sequence). The CDR3 runs 18 residues. CDR3 bases: TGCGCCAGCAGCTTGGACCTTGACCGACGAGGGCGGAATTCACCCCTCCACTTT. Its protein product is CASSLDLDRRGRNSPLHF.

This clonotype was observed many times. V usage is TRBV20-1 and J usage is TRBJ2-3; 9 positions match TRBD2. Germline-derived CDR1 and CDR2 are DFQATT and SNEGSKA (reference sequence). The CDR3 covers 16 residues. The V and J ends lost 1 base and 3 bases, in that order; junction bases with no gene match: 8. The CDR3 here is CSARGLTSGLTDTQYF. CDR3 sequence (DNA): TGCAGTGCTAGAGGCCTAACTAGCGGGCTAACAGATACGCAGTATTTT.

This clonotype was detected only a few times. The chain joins TRBV20-1 to TRBJ2-1; TRBD2 is a possible D gene (6 bases). The CDR3 is made up of 15 amino acids. Trimming took 4 bases from V and 6 from J, leaving 19 bases between them. Germline loops: CDR1 DFQATT, CDR2 SNEGSKA (reference sequence). CDR3: CSATWDSGRSNEQFF. Written as DNA, the CDR3 is TGCAGTGCTACCTGGGACTCAGGCCGATCCAATGAGCAGTTCTTC.

This clonotype was seen repeatedly, ten times or more. The chain combines TRBV11-3 with TRBJ2-5, with TRBD1 matching 9 bases. Germline CDR1 and CDR2: SGHNT and YENEEA. This CDR3 comprises 13 residues. V shed 5 bases, J shed 4 bases, and the junction held 2 bases outside the gene matches. The CDR3 DNA is TGTGCCAGCAGCGCGGACAGGGGAGAGACCCAGTACTTC. This gives the protein CASSADRGETQYF.

This clonotype came up a few times. V is TRBV7-2 and J is TRBJ2-3; the match to TRBD2 covers 8 bases. CDR3 length: 14 residues. Germline V lookup: CDR1 SGHTA, CDR2 FQGNSA. Trimming at V came to 6 bases and at J to 2 bases, leaving 4 bases not matched to a gene. The CDR3 DNA is TGTGCCAGCAGACTAGCGGAAACCACAGATACGCAGTATTTT. It codes for CASRLAETTDTQYF.

The genes are TRBV12-3 or TRBV12-4 and TRBJ1-2; the D gene is possibly TRBD1 (5 bases). Trimming removed 2 bases at V and 6 bases at J, with 13 bases between. CDR3 length equals 14 residues. In DNA form, the CDR3 reads TGTGCCAGCAGTTTACAGGGCGTCAGCCATGGCTACACCTTC. Its translation is CASSLQGVSHGYTF.

Remarks on this clonotype: With a much larger clone just one base away, this may be a read error. The CDR3 does not close with the conserved phenylalanine or tryptophan, likely indicating a read error. CDR3 sequence: CAFGNADTQYY. CDR3 DNA: TGTGCCTTCGGGAACGCAGATACGCAGTATTAT. V usage is TRBV30 and J usage is TRBJ2-3, with D possibly being TRBD2 (5 bases). The length of the CDR3 is 11 residues. Germline V gene sequence: CDR1 GTSNPN, CDR2 SVGIG (reference sequence). Trimming pared 7 bases from V and 4 bases from J, leaving 9 bases between.

As regards this clonotype: The junction shows a germline mismatch at one end, possibly a read error. The chain is built from TRBV5-8 and TRBJ2-7; D not certain. This CDR3 has 11 residues. CDR1 SGHTS and CDR2 YDEGEE come from the germline V gene. DNA for the CDR3: TGTGCCAGCAGCTTCCCGGTTCGTTCGGACTTC. Encoded protein: CASSFPVRSDF.

This clonotype was detected ten times or more. The gene calls are TRBV27 and TRBJ2-3; tentatively, D is TRBD1 (7 bases). The CDR3 is made up of 15 amino acids. The germline V and J ends were trimmed by 2 bases and 4 bases, with 13 bases remaining between them. Germline CDR1 reads MNHEY; CDR2 reads SMNVEV (reference sequence). The CDR3 region is CASSLVGQRADTQYF. For the CDR3, the DNA is TGTGCCAGCAGTTTAGTGGGACAGCGGGCAGATACGCAGTATTTT.